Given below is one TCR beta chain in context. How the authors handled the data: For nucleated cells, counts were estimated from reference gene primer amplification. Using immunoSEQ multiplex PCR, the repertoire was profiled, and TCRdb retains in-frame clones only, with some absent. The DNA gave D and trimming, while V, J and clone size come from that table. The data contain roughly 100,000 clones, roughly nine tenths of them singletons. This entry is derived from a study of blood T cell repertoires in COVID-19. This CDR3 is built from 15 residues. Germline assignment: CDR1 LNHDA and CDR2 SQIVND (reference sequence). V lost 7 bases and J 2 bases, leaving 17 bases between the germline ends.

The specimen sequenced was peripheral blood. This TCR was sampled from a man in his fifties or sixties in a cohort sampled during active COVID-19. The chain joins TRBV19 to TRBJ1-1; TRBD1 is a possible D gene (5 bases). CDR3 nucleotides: TGTGCCAGTACCACCTGGGGACTGATCAACACTGAAGCTTTCTTT. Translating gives CASTTWGLINTEAFF.